A selection of T cell receptor beta chains follows, all from one sample in a study of prognosis after radiotherapy for stage I lung cancer. TCRdb reanalysed the multiplex PCR reads using MiXCR and keeps one entry per CDR3 protein. The repertoire holds fewer than 30,000 distinct CDR3 sequences, with around 42% as singletons. The sequencing used PBMCs, collected before or after stereotactic body radiation therapy (not recorded which). These receptors were obtained from a donor over 45 with non-small cell lung cancer. The CDR3 runs from the conserved cysteine through the conserved F or W. The order of the fields is clone size, J gene, D gene, V gene, CDR3 DNA, CDR3 protein. D genes are given only for firm matches. Some rows have no size entry. The others give once, few or many, or a class for an expanded clone.

>many|TRBJ2-3|.|TRBV7-3
TGTGCCAGCAGCGCAAACCCAGGGGGGACTGATACGCAGTATTTT
CASSANPGGTDTQYF
>many|TRBJ2-2|.|TRBV3-1
TGTGCCAGCAGCCAAACGTCGATAATAAACACCGGGGAGCTGTTTTTT
CASSQTSIINTGELFF
>.|TRBJ1-3|TRBD1|TRBV11-2
TGTGCCACCGGACCGCAGAACAGGGGGCGGATGAACACCATATATTTT
CATGPQNRGRMNTIYF
>many|TRBJ2-2|.|TRBV9
TGTGCCAGCAGCGTAGAGGGGGGCCGTAACGGGGAGCTGTTTTTT
CASSVEGGRNGELFF
>.|TRBJ1-1|.|TRBV9
TGTGCCAGCAGCGTAGAGACAGTTGGTGAAGCTTTCTTT
CASSVETVGEAFF
>medium-sized|TRBJ1-1|.|TRBV5-1
TGCGCCAGCAGCTTGTTATCCCCCCAGAGGAACACTGAAGCTTTCTTT
CASSLLSPQRNTEAFF
>medium-sized|TRBJ1-1|.|TRBV4-1
TGCGCCAGCAGCCAAGCCGCGGAGATATTCGCTGAAGCTTTCTTT
CASSQAAEIFAEAFF
>.|TRBJ2-1|.|TRBV20-1
TGCAGTGCTAGAGTGGGCCCACTAGTCAATGAGCAGTTCTTC
CSARVGPLVNEQFF
>many|TRBJ2-1|.|TRBV20-1
TGCAGTGCTAGAGCCCTAGGAATGGTATCCTACAATGAGCAGTTCTTC
CSARALGMVSYNEQFF
>many|TRBJ1-2|TRBD1|TRBV20-1
TGCAGTGCGGCCAGGGGGCGCGACTATGGCTACACCTTC
CSAARGRDYGYTF
>.|TRBJ2-7|TRBD1|TRBV6-1
TGTGCCAGCAGGGCTCCGGGACAGCGGTACGAGCATTACTTC
CASRAPGQRYEHYF
>.|TRBJ1-1|.|TRBV6-1
TGTGCCAGCAGTGAACACCTCGGGGCAGGGCACACTGAAGCTTTCTTT
CASSEHLGAGHTEAFF
>once|TRBJ2-5|.|TRBV7-2
TGTGCCAGCAGCTTCGACAGGGAGGGGACCCAGTACTTC
CASSFDREGTQYF
>once|TRBJ1-2|.|TRBV27
TGTGCCAGCAGACTAGGAGGCAGGTGGGATGGCTACACCTTC
CASRLGGRWDGYTF
>.|TRBJ1-2|TRBD1|TRBV19
TGTGACAGTAAATTAGGGGGCAACGGCTACACCTTC
CDSKLGGNGYTF
>medium-sized|TRBJ1-3|TRBD1|TRBV6-2/TRBV6-3
TGTGCCAGCAGTTACCAGGACAGGGTAGCTGGAAACACCATATATTTT
CASSYQDRVAGNTIYF
>.|TRBJ2-5|.|TRBV3-1
TGTGCCAGCAGCCCACAGGGTTTCCAGACCCAGTACTTC
CASSPQGFQTQYF
>medium-sized|TRBJ1-6|.|TRBV2
TGTGCCAGCAGTGATATACCCCCCCTCCACTTT
CASSDIPPLHF
>many|TRBJ2-1|TRBD2|TRBV11-2
TGTGCCAGCAGCTTTGTGGGGGGGGACTACAATGAGCAGTTCTTC
CASSFVGGDYNEQFF
>few|TRBJ1-2|.|TRBV11-2
TGTGCCAGCAGCTTTGGGGGGGGCTCGAGCTATGGCTACACCTTC
CASSFGGGSSYGYTF
>medium-sized|TRBJ1-1|.|TRBV20-1
TGCAGTGCTAGAAAGCCCAGGGGTGCAGGGAAGAATTCTGAAGCTTTCTTT
CSARKPRGAGKNSEAFF
>many|TRBJ2-7|.|TRBV30
TGTGCCTGGAGTGTGTTACAGGAGGGGTCCTACGAGCAGTACTTC
CAWSVLQEGSYEQYF
>medium-sized|TRBJ2-7|TRBD2|TRBV12-3/TRBV12-4
TGTGCCAGCAGCACGACTAGCGGAAAAGCCTACGAGCAGTACTTC
CASSTTSGKAYEQYF
>.|TRBJ1-1|.|TRBV6-2/TRBV6-3
TGTGCCAGCAGCGTTGACAGTGTGAACACTGAAGCTTTCTTT
CASSVDSVNTEAFF
>.|TRBJ1-6|.|TRBV5-1
TGCGCCAGCAGCATCGGGGACCAGGATTCGACCCTCCACTTT
CASSIGDQDSTLHF
>.|TRBJ1-5|.|TRBV7-2
TGTGCCAGCAGCTTCTCATCTCAGCCCCAGCATTTT
CASSFSSQPQHF
>few|TRBJ1-2|.|TRBV5-1
TGCGCCAGCAGCTTCACAGGTATTGGGGGCTATTGCTACACCTTC
CASSFTGIGGYCYTF
>few|TRBJ2-2|.|TRBV11-2
TGTGCCAGCAGCTTAATATCTGGGGCGGGGAACACCGGGGAGCTGTTTTTT
CASSLISGAGNTGELFF
>many|TRBJ2-2|.|TRBV5-4
TGTGCCAGCAGCCCTCCGTGGACCGGGGAGCTGTTTTTT
CASSPPWTGELFF
>.|TRBJ1-2|.|TRBV24-1
TGTGCCACCAGTGATAAACAGACAAACTATGGCTACACCTTC
CATSDKQTNYGYTF
>many|TRBJ1-1|TRBD1|TRBV12-5
TGTGCTAGTGGTTCCCGACAGGGGCCATATGAAGCTTTCTTT
CASGSRQGPYEAFF
>.|TRBJ1-1|.|TRBV5-1
TGCGCCAGCAGCACAACAGCCCAAACTGAAGCTTTCTTT
CASSTTAQTEAFF
>many|TRBJ2-1|TRBD2|TRBV12-3/TRBV12-4
TGTGCCAGCAGTTCACCCGAGGAGGCTAGCGGGGAAACCTACAATGAGCAGTTCTTC
CASSSPEEASGETYNEQFF
>.|TRBJ2-7|.|TRBV6-2/TRBV6-3
TGTGCCAGCTGGACCCAGGGATACGAGCAGTACTTC
CASWTQGYEQYF
>.|TRBJ2-6|.|TRBV20-1
TGCAGTGCTCCCGATATCACTGTGGCCAACGTCCTTACTTTC
CSAPDITVANVLTF
>.|TRBJ1-2|.|TRBV28
TGTGCCAGCAGTTCCGGGACGGGGGATGGCTACACCTTC
CASSSGTGDGYTF
>many|TRBJ1-2|TRBD1|TRBV28
TGTGCCAGCAATCCAGGGGGCCGGGTTGGCTACACCTTC
CASNPGGRVGYTF
>.|TRBJ2-1|.|TRBV27
TGTGCCAGCAGTCCTTTTGGGGGATGCCACAATGAGCAGTTCTTC
CASSPFGGCHNEQFF
>.|TRBJ2-7|TRBD1|TRBV20-1
TGCAGTGCTAGAGATCGACAGGGGTGGCTCGAGCAGTACTTC
CSARDRQGWLEQYF
>.|TRBJ1-5|.|TRBV28
TGTGCCAGCAGTCTCGCGGGTTGTGACGTATGGAATCAGCCCCAGCATTTT
CASSLAGCDVWNQPQHF
>.|TRBJ2-2|.|TRBV6-9
TGTGCCAGCAGTTATGGACAGCCCACCGGGGAGCTGTTTTTT
CASSYGQPTGELFF
>medium-sized|TRBJ1-2|.|TRBV6-1
TGTGCCAGCAGAACAGGGAACCACTATGGCTACACCTTC
CASRTGNHYGYTF
>.|TRBJ1-2|TRBD1|TRBV27
TGTGCCAGCAGGAAACAGGGGGCGCGGGGCTACACCTTC
CASRKQGARGYTF
>many|TRBJ1-4|TRBD1|TRBV20-1
TGCAGTGCGTTGGGACAGGGATACGAAAAACTGTTTTTT
CSALGQGYEKLFF
>few|TRBJ1-4|TRBD1|TRBV5-4
TGTGCCAGCAGCCGTGCGGAGGACAGGGGGAATGAAAAACTGTTTTTT
CASSRAEDRGNEKLFF
>once|TRBJ1-2|TRBD1|TRBV24-1
TGTGCCACCAGTGACCTGACAGGGGACAGAGGCTACACCTTC
CATSDLTGDRGYTF